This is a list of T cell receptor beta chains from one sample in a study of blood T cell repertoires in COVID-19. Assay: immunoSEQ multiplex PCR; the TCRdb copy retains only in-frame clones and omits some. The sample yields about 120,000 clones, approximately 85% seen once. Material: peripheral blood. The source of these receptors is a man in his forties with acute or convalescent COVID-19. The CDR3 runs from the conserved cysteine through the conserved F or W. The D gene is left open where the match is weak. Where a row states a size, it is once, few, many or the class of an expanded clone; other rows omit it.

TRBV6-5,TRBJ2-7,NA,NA,CASSRDRFSYEQYF,TGTGCCAGCAGTAGAGACAGGTTCTCCTACGAGCAGTACTTC
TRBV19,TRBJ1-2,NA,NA,CASNTDFNYGYTF,TGTGCCAGTAACACAGATTTTAACTATGGCTACACCTTC
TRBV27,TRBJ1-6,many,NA,CASSSLFSPLHF,TGTGCCAGCAGTTCTCTTTTCTCACCCCTCCACTTT
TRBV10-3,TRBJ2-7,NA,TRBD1,CAISGTGDYEQYF,TGTGCCATCAGCGGGACAGGAGACTACGAGCAGTACTTC
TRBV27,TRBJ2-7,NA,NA,CASSPQGLGIYEQYF,TGTGCCAGCAGCCCACAGGGTTTGGGGATTTACGAGCAGTACTTC
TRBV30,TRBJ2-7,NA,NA,CAWTDGVGGSSYEQYF,TGTGCCTGGACGGACGGCGTCGGGGGATCATCCTACGAGCAGTACTTC
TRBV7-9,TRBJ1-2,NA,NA,CASSLGRGESGYTF,TGTGCCAGCAGCCTAGGACGGGGAGAGAGTGGCTACACCTTC
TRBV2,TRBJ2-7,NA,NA,CASIQGSPYEQYF,TGTGCCAGCATCCAGGGTAGTCCCTACGAGCAGTACTTC
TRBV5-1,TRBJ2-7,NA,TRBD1,CASSWAGGYEQYF,TGCGCCAGCAGTTGGGCAGGGGGCTACGAGCAGTACTTC
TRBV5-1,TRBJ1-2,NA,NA,CASKPGGANYGYTF,TGCGCCAGCAAACCGGGGGGAGCTAACTATGGCTACACCTTC
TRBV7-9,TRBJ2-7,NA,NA,CASSPKDSYEQYF,TGTGCCAGCAGCCCCAAGGACAGCTACGAGCAGTACTTC
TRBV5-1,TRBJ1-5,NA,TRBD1,CASSLEGGTNQPQHF,TGCGCCAGCAGCTTGGAAGGGGGCACCAATCAGCCCCAGCATTTT
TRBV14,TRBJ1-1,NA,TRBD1,CASSPRTGNTEAFF,TGTGCCAGCAGCCCGCGGACAGGGAACACTGAAGCTTTCTTT
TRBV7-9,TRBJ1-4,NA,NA,CASSFRLQGPNEKLFF,TGTGCCAGCAGCTTCCGACTACAGGGCCCGAATGAAAAACTGTTTTTT
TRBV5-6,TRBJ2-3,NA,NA,CASSPQQGITDTQYF,TGTGCCAGCAGCCCTCAGCAGGGTATCACGGATACGCAGTATTTT
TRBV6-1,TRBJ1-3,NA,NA,CASSEGRTASGNTIYF,TGTGCCAGCAGTGAAGGAAGGACAGCCTCTGGAAACACCATATATTTT
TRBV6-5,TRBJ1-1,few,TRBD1,CASSLDRGGEAFF,TGTGCCAGCAGTCTCGACAGGGGGGGTGAAGCTTTCTTT
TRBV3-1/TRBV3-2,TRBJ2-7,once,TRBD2,CASSLGLAGGRYF,TGTGCCAGCAGCCTAGGACTAGCGGGGGGGCGGTACTTC
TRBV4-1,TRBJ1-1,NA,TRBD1,CASSQKGQGDTEAFF,TGCGCCAGCAGCCAAAAAGGACAGGGTGACACTGAAGCTTTCTTT
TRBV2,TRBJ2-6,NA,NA,CASSEGGGANVLTF,TGTGCCAGCAGTGAAGGAGGTGGGGCCAACGTCCTGACTTTC
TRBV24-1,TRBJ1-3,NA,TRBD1,CATSDPQKQNRDRAENTIYF,TGTGCCACCAGTGATCCACAAAAGCAAAACCGGGACAGGGCTGAAAACACCATATATTTT
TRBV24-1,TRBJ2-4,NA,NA,CATSDTTGKGKNIQYF,TGTGCCACCAGTGACACAACAGGGAAGGGCAAAAACATTCAGTACTTC
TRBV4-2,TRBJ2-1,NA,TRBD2,CASSQVSAGVYNEQFF,TGTGCCAGCAGCCAAGTATCAGCGGGGGTCTACAATGAGCAGTTCTTC
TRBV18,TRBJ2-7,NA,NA,CASSPGQIEGEQYF,TGTGCCAGCTCGCCGGGACAAATCGAGGGTGAGCAGTACTTC
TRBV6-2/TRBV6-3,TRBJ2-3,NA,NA,CASSGGVGAVDTQYF,TGTGCCAGCAGTGGTGGGGTGGGGGCTGTAGATACGCAGTATTTT
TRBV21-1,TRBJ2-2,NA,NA,CASSKRSRACPNTGELFF,TGTGCCAGCAGCAAAAGAAGCAGGGCTTGCCCTAACACCGGGGAGCTGTTTTTT
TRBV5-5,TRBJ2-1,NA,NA,CASSLGGGDWNEQFF,TGTGCCAGCAGCTTGGGCGGGGGCGATTGGAATGAGCAGTTCTTC
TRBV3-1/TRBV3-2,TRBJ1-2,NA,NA,CASSQDWADYGYTF,TGTGCCAGCAGCCAAGATTGGGCTGACTATGGCTACACCTTC
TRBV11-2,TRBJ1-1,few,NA,CASSLSWSGTEAFF,TGTGCCAGCAGCTTATCCTGGTCGGGAACTGAAGCTTTCTTT
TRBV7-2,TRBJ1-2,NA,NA,CASSLTGFQYGYTF,TGTGCCAGCAGCTTGACGGGGTTTCAGTATGGCTACACCTTC
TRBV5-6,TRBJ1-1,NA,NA,CASSWGQGWAEAFF,TGTGCCAGCAGTTGGGGGCAGGGATGGGCTGAAGCTTTCTTT
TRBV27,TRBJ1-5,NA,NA,CASSSSEGHQPQHF,TGTGCCAGCAGTTCATCAGAGGGCCATCAGCCCCAGCATTTT
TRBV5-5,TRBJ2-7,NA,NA,CASSLKLIYEQYF,TGTGCCAGCAGCTTGAAGCTTATCTACGAGCAGTACTTC
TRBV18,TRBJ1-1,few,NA,CASSPVSGSPLSNTEAFF,TGTGCCAGCTCACCAGTGTCGGGTTCCCCCTTGTCGAACACTGAAGCTTTCTTT
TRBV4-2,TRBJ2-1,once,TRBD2,CASSPTIAGGPYEQFF,TGTGCCAGCAGCCCCACCATAGCGGGGGGGCCTTATGAGCAGTTCTTC
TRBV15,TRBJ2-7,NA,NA,CATSVGGTWSYEQYF,TGTGCCACCAGCGTCGGGGGAACCTGGTCCTACGAGCAGTACTTC
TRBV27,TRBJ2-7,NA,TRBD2,CASSLAPGLANEQYF,TGTGCCAGCAGTTTAGCCCCCGGACTAGCCAACGAGCAGTACTTC
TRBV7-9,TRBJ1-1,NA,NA,CASSPPGRDPEAFF,TGTGCCAGCAGCCCACCGGGGAGGGACCCTGAAGCTTTCTTT
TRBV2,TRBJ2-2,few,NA,CASRYEDYTGELFF,TGTGCCAGCCGGTACGAAGATTACACCGGGGAGCTGTTTTTT
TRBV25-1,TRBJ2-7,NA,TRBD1,CASSEFAGTGDYEQYF,TGTGCCAGCAGTGAGTTCGCCGGGACAGGGGACTACGAGCAGTACTTC
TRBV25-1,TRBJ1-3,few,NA,CASREGDFAGNTIYF,TGTGCCAGCAGAGAGGGGGATTTCGCTGGAAACACCATATATTTT
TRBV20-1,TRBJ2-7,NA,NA,CSAQQGYEQYF,TGCAGTGCTCAGCAGGGATACGAGCAGTACTTC
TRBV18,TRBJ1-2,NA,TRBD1,CASSPTGGSGYTF,TGTGCCAGCTCACCGACAGGGGGCTCTGGCTACACCTTC